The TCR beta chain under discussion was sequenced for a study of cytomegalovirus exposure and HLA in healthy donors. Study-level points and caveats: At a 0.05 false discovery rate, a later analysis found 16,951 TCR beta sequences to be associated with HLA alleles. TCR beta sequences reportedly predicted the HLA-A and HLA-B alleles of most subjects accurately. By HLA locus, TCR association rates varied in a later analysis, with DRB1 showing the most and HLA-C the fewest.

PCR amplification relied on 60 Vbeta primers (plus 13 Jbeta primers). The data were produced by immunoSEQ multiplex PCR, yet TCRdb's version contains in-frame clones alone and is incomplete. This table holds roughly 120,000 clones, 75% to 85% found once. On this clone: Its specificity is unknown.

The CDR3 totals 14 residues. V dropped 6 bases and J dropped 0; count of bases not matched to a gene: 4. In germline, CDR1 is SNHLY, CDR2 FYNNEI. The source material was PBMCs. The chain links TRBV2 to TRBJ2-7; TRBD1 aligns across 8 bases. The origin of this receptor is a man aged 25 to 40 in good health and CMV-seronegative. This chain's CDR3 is CASRLTGVSYEQYF. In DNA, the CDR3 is TGTGCCAGCAGATTGACAGGGGTCTCCTACGAGCAGTACTTC.